The 16 T cell receptor beta chains in this list originate from one sample, sequenced in a study of PD-1 blockade in classical Hodgkin lymphoma. Time point defined: newly diagnosed, previously untreated cHL patient sample. The investigators isolated CD8+ T cells from thawed PBMCs using magnetic negative selection. Repertoires were generated with immunoSEQ multiplex PCR, while TCRdb's copy carries only in-frame clones and drops some. Of about 21,000 clones in the sample, 80% to 90% are singletons; the top ten hold roughly 7%. Sequenced material: CD8+ T cells from blood. These receptors originate from a human donor with classical Hodgkin lymphoma.

The chain uses TRBV19 and TRBJ1-4; 8 nucleotides agree with TRBD1. Germline CDR1 is LNHDA and CDR2 is SQIVND (reference sequence). Trimming at V came to 1 base and at J to 6 bases, leaving 7 bases not matched to a gene. The CDR3 has 16 residues. The CDR3 DNA reads as TGTGCCAGTAGTATAGCATACAGGGGGATCCATGAAAAACTGTTTTTT. Encoded protein: CASSIAYRGIHEKLFF.

This sequence joins TRBV5-1 and TRBJ2-1, with D possibly called TRBD1 or TRBD2 (7 bases each). Trimming took 2 bases from V and 6 from J, leaving 18 bases between them. Per the germline V gene, CDR1 is SGHRS and CDR2 is YFSETQ. The CDR3 is made up of 16 amino acids. Here the CDR3 reads CASSFRGGGYRNEQFF. In DNA form, the CDR3 reads TGCGCCAGCAGCTTCAGGGGGGGCGGTTATCGCAATGAGCAGTTCTTC.

The chain joins TRBV19 to TRBJ1-5; TRBD1 is a possible D gene (6 bases). The germline CDR1 and CDR2 sequences are LNHDA and SQIVND (reference sequence). The V end was cut by 7 bases, the J end by 1 base, with 17 bases between. The CDR3 length is 16 residues. CDR3 in DNA: TGTGCCAGTACCTTCAAGGGGGGCTTAAGCAATCAGCCCCAGCATTTT. Translated, it gives CASTFKGGLSNQPQHF.

With respect to this clone: The missing conserved phenylalanine or tryptophan at the end of this CDR3 makes a read error likely. The chain employs TRBV4-3 and TRBJ1-1; D might be TRBD1 (5 bases). The germline V gene encodes CDR1 LGHNA and CDR2 YSLEER. The V end lost 0 bases, the J end lost 1 base, and 12 bases lay between the germline ends. CDR3 length: 16 amino acids. The CDR3 sequence: CASSQDGASGNTEAFL. For the CDR3, the DNA is TGCGCCAGCAGCCAAGACGGGGCCTCTGGGAACACTGAAGCTTTCCTT.

V is TRBV18 and J is TRBJ2-7; D ambiguous. CDR3 size: 12 residues. Germline V gene lookup returns CDR1 KGHSH and CDR2 LQKENI. Trimming removed 5 bases at V and 3 bases at J, with 8 bases between. The CDR3 protein is CASSLVDYEQYF. For the CDR3, the DNA is TGTGCCAGCTCATTGGTAGACTACGAGCAGTACTTC.

The CDR3 DNA follows: TGTGCCAGCAGGGTTAGCGGGGGTACTTACAATGAGCAGTTCTTC. Protein: CASRVSGGTYNEQFF. The chain employs TRBV4-2 and TRBJ2-1, with 9 bases fitting TRBD2. V lost 6 bases, J lost 4 bases, and 7 bases stayed unmatched. Germline V gene lookup returns CDR1 LGHNA and CDR2 YNFKEQ. The CDR3 runs 15 residues.

V is TRBV19 and J is TRBJ2-7; D remains unclear. Germline V CDR1 and CDR2: LNHDA, SQIVND (reference sequence). Trimming shortened V by 3 bases and J by 2 bases, and 11 bases separated the two germline ends. CDR3 size: 14 residues. CDR3 nucleotide sequence: TGTGCCAGTAGTATGTTCGGTCCCACCTACGAGCAGTACTTC. It encodes CASSMFGPTYEQYF. The full variable domain, its missing parts supplied by reference TRBV19 and TRBJ2-7, is DGGITQSPKYLFRKEGQNVTLSCEQNLNHDAMYWYRQDPGQGLRLIYYSQIVNDFQKGDIAEGYSVSREKKESFPLTVTSAQKNPTAFYLCASSMFGPTYEQYFGPGTRLTVT.

This clone was counted once. The rearrangement uses TRBV7-6 and TRBJ2-1, with TRBD1 identical over 7 bases. CDR1 and CDR2 from the germline V gene are SGHVS and FNYEAQ. Unmatched junction bases numbered 9, after V lost 3 bases and J lost 4 bases. The CDR3 runs 16 residues. The CDR3 protein is CASSFNLGQTYNEQFF. The CDR3 nucleotides read TGTGCCAGCAGCTTTAACTTGGGACAGACTTACAATGAGCAGTTCTTC.

This clone counts as medium-sized (0.01 to 0.1%). The rearrangement uses TRBV7-8 and TRBJ1-5, with a tentative D call TRBD1 (6 bases). The CDR3 covers 13 residues. Germline values: CDR1 SGHVS, CDR2 FQNEAQ. V was pared by 5 bases and J by 4 bases, with 9 bases between. The CDR3 DNA reads TGTGCCAGCAGCCAGACAGGTAATCAGCCCCAGCATTTT. Translating gives CASSQTGNQPQHF. The complete variable domain, with remaining parts taken from reference TRBV7-8 and TRBJ1-5, reads GAGVSQSPRYKVAKRGQDVALRCDPISGHVSLFWYQQALGQGPEFLTYFQNEAQLDKSGLPSDRFFAERPEGSVSTLKIQRTQQEDSAVYLCASSQTGNQPQHFGDGTRLSIL.

The rearrangement links TRBV28 to TRBJ2-5, with 7 positions matching TRBD1. Losses at the gene ends were 8 bases for V and 4 bases for J; bases not matched to a gene: 4. Germline V gene data show CDR1 as MDHEN and CDR2 as SYDVKM. The CDR3 consists of 12 residues. Here the CDR3 reads CASGTGVETQYF. The CDR3 DNA reads TGTGCCAGCGGAACAGGGGTAGAGACCCAGTACTTC.

The chain carries TRBV27 and TRBJ2-3; D possibly corresponds to TRBD2 (5 bases). This CDR3 is built from 15 residues. Trimming removed 3 bases from V and 0 bases from J, with 10 bases in between. Germline V gene sequence: CDR1 MNHEY, CDR2 SMNVEV (reference sequence). The CDR3 DNA is TGTGCCAGCAGTTTCCCGGGAACTAGCACAGATACGCAGTATTTT. Translating it yields CASSFPGTSTDTQYF.

The table lists this clone with a few counts. This rearrangement joins TRBV30 to TRBJ2-7; 7 positions agree with TRBD2. Trimming took 2 bases from V and 5 from J; bases not matched to a gene: 0. This CDR3 comprises 11 residues. The germline gives CDR1 GTSNPN, CDR2 SVGIG (reference sequence). CDR3 bases: TGTGCCTGGAGTAGCGGGGACGAGCAGTACTTC. It encodes CAWSSGDEQYF.

The V and J genes are TRBV9 and TRBJ1-1, with D possibly TRBD1 on 6 matching bases. Germline CDR1 SGDLS, CDR2 YYNGEE. V lost 0 bases and J 1 base, leaving 10 bases between the germline ends. The CDR3 runs 15 residues. CDR3 DNA: TGTGCCAGCAGCGTAGGGGGGGCAGCGAACACTGAAGCTTTCTTT. Amino acids: CASSVGGAANTEAFF. Based on the CDR3 plus reference TRBV9 and TRBJ1-1, the full variable domain is DSGVTQTPKHLITATGQRVTLRCSPRSGDLSVYWYQQSLDQGLQFLIQYYNGEERAKGNILERFSAQQFPDLHSELNLSSLELGDSALYFCASSVGGAANTEAFFGQGTRLTVV.

This sequence joins TRBV5-5 and TRBJ2-7; D not certain. The CDR3 runs 11 residues. Germline V gene data show CDR1 as SGHKS and CDR2 as YYEKEE (reference sequence). The V and J ends lost 0 bases and 5 bases respectively, with 3 bases between them. The CDR3 bases are TGTGCCAGCAGCTTGGCCCACGAGCAGTACTTC. The encoded protein is CASSLAHEQYF. The variable domain in full, with the rest retrieved from reference TRBV5-5 and TRBJ2-7, is DAGVTQSPTHLIKTRGQQVTLRCSPISGHKSVSWYQQVLGQGPQFIFQYYEKEERGRGNFPDRFSARQFPNYSSELNVNALLLGDSALYLCASSLAHEQYFGPGTRLTVT.

The chain joins TRBV2 to TRBJ1-5; possible D gene TRBD1, 5 bases. The CDR3 runs to 16 residues. The ends were cut back, 3 bases at V and 1 base at J, with 13 bases in the middle. CDR1 is SNHLY and CDR2 is FYNNEI in the germline V gene. For the CDR3, the DNA is TGTGCCAGCAGTGAGGCCGGCAGGGCAAGCAATCAGCCCCAGCATTTT. It is translated as CASSEAGRASNQPQHF.

The gene calls are TRBV5-6 and TRBJ1-1; 9 bases are shared with TRBD1. CDR1 SGHDT and CDR2 YYEEEE come from the germline V gene. This CDR3 is built from 14 residues. V gave up 4 bases and J gave up 5 bases; unmatched junction bases: 6. In DNA, the CDR3 is TGTGCCAGCAGCCCTGGACAGGGGAGGACTGAAGCTTTCTTT. This sequence encodes CASSPGQGRTEAFF.